This record covers a single T cell receptor beta chain. Followed longitudinally, the Seattle patients had been enrolled during active infection. The V end was cut by 0 bases, the J end by 0 bases, with 14 bases between. The CDR3 runs 17 residues. CDR1 is LGHNA and CDR2 is YNFKEQ in the germline V gene. Produced via immunoSEQ multiplex PCR; TCRdb's table is partial and in-frame only. Of 250,000 or so clones listed, around 90% are singletons. This specimen comes from a study of blood T cell repertoires in COVID-19. Background on the study: Italy, Spain and the United States were the sources of the convalescent and acute COVID-19 samples. In each case, the material was cDNA or gDNA derived from T cells, B-cell-depleted T cells, or PBMCs.

This TCR was recovered from a woman aged 55-69 years with COVID-19, enrolled during active disease. V usage is TRBV4-2 and J usage is TRBJ1-2; maybe TRBD1 (6 bases). The sample consisted of peripheral blood. CDR3 amino acids: CASSQEPWDTTNYGYTF. DNA for the CDR3: TGTGCCAGCAGCCAAGAACCGTGGGACACAACTAACTATGGCTACACCTTC.